This T cell receptor (beta chain) was sequenced during a study of CD8 T cells in Susac syndrome. It was with random hexamers that about 0.45 to 1 ug RNA was reverse transcribed. TCRdb redid the calling of the immunoSEQ multiplex PCR reads with MiXCR, one entry per CDR3 protein. Of about 60,000 distinct CDR3 sequences listed, about 94% are singletons. Material: CD8+ T cells from PBMCs. The clonotype comes from a human donor with multiple sclerosis.

CDR3 sequence reads: CASSWAGDGVYEQYF. The CDR3 bases are TGTGCCAGCAGTTGGGCAGGGGATGGTGTCTACGAGCAGTACTTC. This rearrangement joins TRBV27 to TRBJ2-7; TRBD1 might be the D (6 bases). Trimming pared 4 bases from V and 3 bases from J, leaving 16 bases between. Germline loops: CDR1 MNHEY, CDR2 SMNVEV (reference sequence). There are 15 residues in the CDR3.